The 24 T cell receptor beta chains presented below share a single source sample, sequenced in a study of T cells in Graves' hyperthyroidism and ophthalmopathy. Amplification of TCR beta CDR3 regions was performed using RNA transcripts as template. First-round RT-PCR with HTBI primers amplified the TCR CDR3 region. TCRdb re-analysed the multiplex PCR reads in MiXCR, keeping a single row per CDR3 protein. The sample contains around 690,000 distinct CDR3 sequences, less than 25% of which appear only once. Sequenced sample: blood. All receptors come from a man under 40 with Graves' ophthalmopathy.

In this sample, this clonotype turned up a few times. V and J are TRBV3-1 and TRBJ2-1; no clear D gene. CDR1 and CDR2 (germline): LGHDT, YNNKEL (reference sequence). The ends were cut back, 1 base at V and 8 bases at J, with 21 bases in the middle. The CDR3 covers 17 residues. The CDR3 spells CASSQVHKGTRADEQFF. The CDR3 nucleotides are TGTGCCAGCAGCCAAGTTCATAAGGGCACCCGGGCCGATGAGCAGTTCTTC.

This clonotype was seen at least ten times. The genes are TRBV11-2 and TRBJ2-3; 9 bases are a match to TRBD2. The germline V gene has CDR1 SGHAT and CDR2 FQNNGV. The CDR3 runs to 17 residues. Trimming took 5 bases from V and 1 from J; bases not matched to a gene: 10. The CDR3: CASSPRLSSGGTDTQYF. In DNA, the CDR3 is TGTGCCAGCAGCCCGCGACTTTCTAGCGGGGGCACAGATACGCAGTATTTT.

This clonotype was seen many times. The chain links TRBV30 to TRBJ2-7; 8 bases align to TRBD1. Germline CDR1 is GTSNPN and CDR2 is SVGIG (reference sequence). Germline trimming cut 6 bases from V and 3 bases from J; bases unmatched to any gene: 4. CDR3 length: 12 amino acids. CDR3 in DNA: TGTGCCTGCCGCACAGGGGGCTACGAGCAGTACTTC. Protein: CACRTGGYEQYF.

The rearrangement links TRBV11-2 to TRBJ2-3; a possible D gene is TRBD2 (6 bases). The CDR3 sequence is 15 residues long. Germline V gives CDR1 SGHAT, CDR2 FQNNGV. Trimming removed 5 bases at V and 3 bases at J, with 15 bases between. The CDR3 protein is CASSIRDFQTDTQYF. The CDR3 region has the DNA TGTGCCAGCAGCATCCGGGACTTCCAAACAGATACGCAGTATTTT.

This clonotype was detected only a few times. V usage is TRBV18 and J usage is TRBJ2-7; possibly TRBD1 for D (5 bases). Germline V CDR1 and CDR2: KGHSH, LQKENI. Trimming shortened V by 3 bases and J by 7 bases, and 19 bases separated the two germline ends. This CDR3 contains 15 residues. The CDR3 spells CASSPQGVLSREQYF. The CDR3 nucleotides read TGTGCCAGCTCACCCCAGGGCGTGCTATCGAGGGAGCAGTACTTC.

This clonotype has only a few counts. The chain couples TRBV20-1 to TRBJ1-3, with a tentative D call TRBD1 (5 bases). The V end lost 3 bases, the J end lost 0 bases, and 9 bases lay between the germline ends. This CDR3 has 14 amino acids. In germline, CDR1 is DFQATT, CDR2 SNEGSKA (reference sequence). The CDR3 nucleotides are TGCAGTGCTAGGGGGGGAAGCTCTGGAAACACCATATATTTT. Its translation is CSARGGSSGNTIYF.

The chain carries TRBV29-1 and TRBJ2-7; perhaps D is TRBD1 or TRBD2 (5 bases each). The length of the CDR3 is 14 residues. Germline V CDR1 and CDR2: SQVTM, ANQGSEA. Trimming removed 4 bases from V and 5 bases from J, with 18 bases in between. The CDR3 here is CSVVFQGEFHEQYF. Written as DNA, the CDR3 is TGCAGCGTTGTCTTCCAGGGAGAATTCCACGAGCAGTACTTC.

This clonotype was seen many times. The V call is TRBV2, the J call TRBJ2-7, with a tentative D call TRBD2 (6 bases). Trimming removed 7 bases at V and 0 bases at J, with 10 bases between. Per germline, CDR1 SNHLY and CDR2 FYNNEI. The CDR3 has 13 residues. The CDR3 region is CASTGDSSYEQYF. The CDR3 region has the DNA TGTGCCAGCACCGGGGACTCCTCCTACGAGCAGTACTTC.

This clonotype was seen a few times. The chain employs TRBV20-1 and TRBJ2-1, with D unresolved. Between the trimmed V and J ends, which lost 5 bases and 5 bases, there was a span of 4 bases. The CDR3 covers 10 residues. Germline-derived CDR1 and CDR2 are DFQATT and SNEGSKA (reference sequence). As DNA, the CDR3 is TGCAGTGCTTACGACAATGAGCAGTTCTTC. This codes for CSAYDNEQFF.

Turning to this clonotype: This clone may be a read error of a much larger clone one base away. The J gene is TRBJ2-1, the V gene TRBV5-1; 9 bases line up with TRBD2. The CDR3 has 15 residues. Germline V lookup: CDR1 SGHRS, CDR2 YFSETQ. CDR3 in amino acids: CASSLPSGEYNERFF. DNA for the CDR3: TGCGCCAGCAGCTTGCCTAGCGGGGAATACAATGAGCGGTTCTTC.

This clonotype showed up many times. The genes are TRBV30 and TRBJ1-5; D is ambiguous. V dropped 2 bases and J dropped 5 bases, with 10 bases sitting between them. CDR3 size: 13 residues. Germline V gene sequence: CDR1 GTSNPN, CDR2 SVGIG (reference sequence). The CDR3 DNA sequence: TGTGCCTGGAGTAAGAACAGATATCAGCCCCAGCATTTT. The encoded protein is CAWSKNRYQPQHF.

On this clonotype itself: This may come from a read error, since a much larger clone is one base off. Since no conserved phenylalanine or tryptophan closes the CDR3, a read error is the likely cause. The chain joins TRBV11-2 to TRBJ2-7; tentatively, D is TRBD2 (5 bases). Trimming left V 6 bases short and J 1 base short, with 10 bases between. The CDR3 totals 13 residues. Per germline, CDR1 SGHAT and CDR2 FQNNGV. The CDR3 is CASSTPGSYEQYL. The CDR3 coding sequence is TGTGCCAGCAGTACCCCGGGGTCCTACGAGCAGTACTTA.

This clonotype was counted at least ten times. The chain links TRBV2 to TRBJ2-3; the D gene could be TRBD1 or TRBD2 (6 bases each). V was pared by 3 bases and J by 9 bases, with 10 bases between. This CDR3 contains 12 residues. In germline, CDR1 is SNHLY, CDR2 FYNNEI. CDR3: CASSDGGGTQYF. The CDR3 bases are TGTGCCAGCAGTGATGGAGGGGGGACGCAGTATTTT.

At least ten counts were recorded for this clonotype. CDR3 protein: CATSRGRDRQETQYF. CDR3 bases: TGTGCCACCAGCAGAGGACGGGACAGACAAGAGACCCAGTACTTC. The V gene is TRBV15, the J gene TRBJ2-5, with 7 bases that match TRBD1. The V gene's germline CDR1 is LNHNV and CDR2 YYDKDF (reference sequence). V shed 1 base, J shed 2 bases, and the junction held 4 bases outside the gene matches. CDR3 length equals 15 residues.

The rearrangement links TRBV9 to TRBJ2-2; TRBD2 aligns across 7 bases. The junction had 7 bases not matched to a gene; V was cut back by 0 bases and J by 2 bases. Germline assignment: CDR1 SGDLS and CDR2 YYNGEE. The CDR3 length is 17 residues. CDR3 sequence: CASSVDRASGNTGELFF. The CDR3 coding sequence is TGTGCCAGCAGCGTAGATAGGGCTAGCGGTAACACCGGGGAGCTGTTTTTT.

At least ten counts were recorded for this clonotype. This chain connects TRBV6-1 to TRBJ2-7; 11 bases line up with TRBD2. Germline V gene lookup returns CDR1 MNHNS and CDR2 SASEGT. CDR3 length equals 16 residues. V shed 5 bases, J shed 2 bases, and the junction held 8 bases outside the gene matches. The CDR3 loop reads CASSRRTSGLPYEQYF. In DNA, the CDR3 is TGTGCCAGCAGTCGCCGGACTAGCGGGCTTCCCTACGAGCAGTACTTC.

This clonotype was seen many times. This CDR3 is CASSTTGRLTAFF. The CDR3 bases are TGTGCCAGTAGTACGACAGGGCGCCTGACAGCTTTCTTT. The gene calls are TRBV19 and TRBJ1-1, with 7 bases that match TRBD1. The J segment lost 10 bases and the V segment lost 4 bases, leaving 9 bases of the junction unmatched. The length of the CDR3 is 13 residues. From germline, CDR1 is LNHDA and CDR2 SQIVND (reference sequence).

This clonotype was recorded a few times. The rearrangement links TRBV9 to TRBJ2-3, with TRBD2 matching 9 bases. The CDR3 loop spans 18 amino acids. CDR1 and CDR2 (germline): SGDLS, YYNGEE. The trim removed 4 bases at V and 6 bases at J, leaving 18 bases unmatched. The CDR3 spells CASSQEEVAGAVLDTQYF. The CDR3 bases are TGTGCCAGCAGCCAAGAGGAAGTAGCGGGAGCTGTTTTGGATACGCAGTATTTT.

On this clonotype itself: Given a much more abundant clone one base away, this may be a read error. The chain couples TRBV3-1 to TRBJ2-5; no clear D gene. Looked up from germline, CDR1 is LGHDT and CDR2 is YNNKEL (reference sequence). This CDR3 spans 12 amino acids. CDR3 coding DNA: TGTGTCAGCAGCCAAGAGTGGGAGACCCAGTACTTC. It encodes CVSSQEWETQYF.

In this sample, this clonotype turned up a few times. The chain is built from TRBV5-1 and TRBJ1-3; D unresolved. V was clipped by 0 bases and J by 0 bases, with 10 bases between them. CDR3 length: 16 residues. CDR1 is SGHRS, CDR2 YFSETQ, per germline. CDR3 region: CASSLGPRDSGNTIYF. As DNA, the CDR3 is TGCGCCAGCAGCTTGGGACCCCGGGACTCTGGAAACACCATATATTTT.

The V call is TRBV12-3 or TRBV12-4, the J call TRBJ2-2; the D is unclear. This CDR3 has 13 residues. V shed 1 base and J shed 9 bases, with 9 bases lying between them. CDR3 region: CASSLDNRRELFF. CDR3 coding DNA: TGTGCCAGCAGTTTAGACAATAGAAGGGAGCTGTTTTTT.

At least ten counts were recorded for this clonotype. The rearrangement joins TRBV11-2 to TRBJ2-7, with 8 bases that match TRBD2. Germline trimming cut 4 bases from V and 5 bases from J; bases unmatched to any gene: 10. Per the germline V gene, CDR1 is SGHAT and CDR2 is FQNNGV. The CDR3 extends over 15 amino acids. CDR3 in DNA: TGTGCCAGCAGCTCCATGAGCGGGAGACGAAACGAGCAGTACTTC. This codes for CASSSMSGRRNEQYF.

The rearrangement links TRBV20-1 to TRBJ2-6, with a weak D call TRBD1 (6 bases). CDR1 is DFQATT, CDR2 SNEGSKA, per germline (reference sequence). The ends were cut back, 6 bases at V and 0 bases at J, with 15 bases in the middle. This CDR3 has 16 amino acids. The CDR3 DNA is TGCAGTGCCCGAGGGACACCAAGCTCTGGGGCCAACGTCCTGACTTTC. Its protein is CSARGTPSSGANVLTF.

The table lists this clonotype with many counts. The DNA for the CDR3 is TGTGCCATCAGTGACAGGGGTATAGAGACCCAGTACTTC. It yields the protein CAISDRGIETQYF. The chain employs TRBV10-3 and TRBJ2-5, with D possibly TRBD1 on 6 matching bases. Deletions cut 3 bases from V and 4 bases from J, with 9 bases between. The CDR3 is made up of 13 amino acids. Germline V gene data show CDR1 as ENHRY and CDR2 as SYGVKD.